One and the same sample provided the 8 T cell receptor beta chains below, sequenced in a study of cytomegalovirus exposure and HLA in healthy donors. The repertoire was sequenced with immunoSEQ multiplex PCR; TCRdb's copy has only in-frame clones and lacks some. The sample lists approximately 230,000 clones, roughly 90% occurring once. Sequencing was done on a sample of PBMCs. These receptors were obtained from a man aged 18 to 30 in good health and CMV-seropositive.

V is TRBV14 and J is TRBJ1-3; possible D gene TRBD1, 5 bases. CDR1 is SGHDN, CDR2 FVKESK, per germline. Trimming shortened V by 7 bases and J by 0 bases, and 7 bases separated the two germline ends. This CDR3 contains 13 residues. Written as DNA, the CDR3 is TGTGCCAGCAAGGACATCTCTGGAAACACCATATATTTT. Encoded protein: CASKDISGNTIYF.

This rearrangement joins TRBV5-1 to TRBJ2-1, with D tentatively TRBD1 (6 bases). The V gene lost 0 bases and the J gene lost 6 bases, with 19 bases spanning the gap. This CDR3 spans 17 amino acids. Germline V gene lookup returns CDR1 SGHRS and CDR2 YFSETQ. This CDR3 is CASSLGGPIQGPNEQFF. The CDR3, as DNA: TGCGCCAGCAGCTTGGGGGGACCAATACAGGGCCCCAATGAGCAGTTCTTC.

The count of this clone is one. This CDR3 is CASSESTRAAEAFF. Written as DNA, the CDR3 is TGCGCCAGCAGTGAGTCGACCCGAGCGGCTGAAGCTTTCTTT. The chain links TRBV10-1 to TRBJ1-1; D unresolved. Trimming removed 0 bases from V and 6 bases from J, with 11 bases in between. CDR1 is WNHNN, CDR2 SYGVQD, per germline (reference sequence). The CDR3 is made up of 14 amino acids.

The V and J genes are TRBV30 and TRBJ2-7; 9 bases fit TRBD1. From germline, CDR1 is GTSNPN and CDR2 SVGIG (reference sequence). With V trimmed by 2 bases and J by 2 bases, 13 bases remained unmatched. The CDR3 runs 17 residues. In DNA, the CDR3 is TGTGCCTGGAGTCCTATCCGTCGGGACAGGGCGACCTACGAGCAGTACTTC. Translated: CAWSPIRRDRATYEQYF.

V usage is TRBV5-8 and J usage is TRBJ2-1; possible D gene TRBD2, 5 bases. Germline V gene data show CDR1 as SGHTS and CDR2 as YDEGEE. The V gene lost 4 bases and the J gene lost 1 base, with 12 bases spanning the gap. This CDR3 contains 15 residues. CDR3 sequence reads: CASSLAGSSYNEQFF. CDR3 DNA sequence: TGTGCCAGCAGCCTGGCGGGCAGTTCCTACAATGAGCAGTTCTTC.

The chain carries TRBV27 and TRBJ1-2; D not certain. CDR1 MNHEY and CDR2 SMNVEV come from the germline V gene (reference sequence). The V gene lost 5 bases and the J gene lost 2 bases, with 12 bases spanning the gap. The CDR3 covers 14 residues. CDR3 protein: CASSIGKLNYGYTF. Written as DNA, the CDR3 is TGTGCCAGCAGTATCGGAAAGCTCAACTATGGCTACACCTTC.

This sequence joins TRBV7-8 and TRBJ1-2; TRBD1 might be the D (5 bases). CDR1 is SGHVS and CDR2 is FQNEAQ in the germline V gene. Trimming left V 0 bases short and J 7 bases short, with 15 bases between. The CDR3 loop spans 15 amino acids. The CDR3 sequence: CASSLATSGLGGYTF. CDR3 in DNA: TGTGCCAGCAGCTTAGCGACTTCAGGGTTAGGTGGCTACACCTTC.

The chain has TRBV29-1 and TRBJ2-3; D perhaps matches TRBD2 (6 bases). Trimming stripped 3 bases from V and 1 base from J, with 8 bases between. Per germline, CDR1 SQVTM and CDR2 ANQGSEA. The length of the CDR3 is 13 residues. The CDR3: CSVDRGGTDTQYF. CDR3 DNA sequence: TGCAGCGTTGACCGCGGGGGCACAGATACGCAGTATTTT.